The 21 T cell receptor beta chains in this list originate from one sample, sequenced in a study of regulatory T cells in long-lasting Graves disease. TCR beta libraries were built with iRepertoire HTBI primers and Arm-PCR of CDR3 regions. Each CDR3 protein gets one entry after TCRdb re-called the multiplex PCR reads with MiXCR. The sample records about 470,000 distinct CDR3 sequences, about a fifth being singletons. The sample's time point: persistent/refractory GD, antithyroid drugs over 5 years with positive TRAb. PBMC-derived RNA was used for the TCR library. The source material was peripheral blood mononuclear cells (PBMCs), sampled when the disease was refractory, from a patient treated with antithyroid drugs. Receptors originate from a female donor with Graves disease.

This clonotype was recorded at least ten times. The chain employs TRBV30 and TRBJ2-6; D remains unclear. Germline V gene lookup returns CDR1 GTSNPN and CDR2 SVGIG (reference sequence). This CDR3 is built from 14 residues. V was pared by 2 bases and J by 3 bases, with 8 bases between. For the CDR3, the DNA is TGTGCCTGGAGTTGGGGTAGTGGGGCCAACGTCCTGACTTTC. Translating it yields CAWSWGSGANVLTF.

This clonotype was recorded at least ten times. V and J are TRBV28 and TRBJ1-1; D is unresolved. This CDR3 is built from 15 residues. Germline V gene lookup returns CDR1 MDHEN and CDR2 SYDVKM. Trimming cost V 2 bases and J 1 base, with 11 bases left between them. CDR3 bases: TGTGCCAGCAGTTTACCCCATGGTCAGAACACTGAAGCTTTCTTT. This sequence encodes CASSLPHGQNTEAFF. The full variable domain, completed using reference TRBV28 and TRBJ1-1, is DVKVTQSSRYLVKRTGEKVFLECVQDMDHENMFWYRQDPGLGLRLIYFSYDVKMKEKGDIPEGYSVSREKKERFSLILESASTNQTSMYLCASSLPHGQNTEAFFGQGTRLTVV.

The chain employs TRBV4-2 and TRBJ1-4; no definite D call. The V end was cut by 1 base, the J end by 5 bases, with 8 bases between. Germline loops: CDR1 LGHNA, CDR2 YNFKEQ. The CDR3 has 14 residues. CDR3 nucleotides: TGTGCCAGCAGCCAAGTATACGAGAATGAAAAACTGTTTTTT. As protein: CASSQVYENEKLFF.

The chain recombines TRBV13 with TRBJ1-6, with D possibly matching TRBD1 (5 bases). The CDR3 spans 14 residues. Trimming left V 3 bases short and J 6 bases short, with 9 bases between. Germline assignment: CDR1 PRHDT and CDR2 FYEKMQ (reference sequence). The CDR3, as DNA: TGTGCCAGCAGCTTTAGACAGATTAATTCACCCCTCCACTTT. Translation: CASSFRQINSPLHF.

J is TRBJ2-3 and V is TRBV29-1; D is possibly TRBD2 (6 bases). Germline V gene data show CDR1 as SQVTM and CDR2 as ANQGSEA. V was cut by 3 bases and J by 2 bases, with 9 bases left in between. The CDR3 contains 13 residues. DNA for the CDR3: TGCAGCGTTGAGGGACTGGTCACAGATACGCAGTATTTT. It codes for CSVEGLVTDTQYF.

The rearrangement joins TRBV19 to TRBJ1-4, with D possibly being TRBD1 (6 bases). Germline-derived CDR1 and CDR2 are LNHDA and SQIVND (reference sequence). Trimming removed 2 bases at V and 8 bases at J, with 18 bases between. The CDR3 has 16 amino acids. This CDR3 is CASSITGGASPEKLFF. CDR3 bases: TGTGCCAGTAGTATAACGGGGGGCGCGAGCCCCGAAAAACTGTTTTTT.

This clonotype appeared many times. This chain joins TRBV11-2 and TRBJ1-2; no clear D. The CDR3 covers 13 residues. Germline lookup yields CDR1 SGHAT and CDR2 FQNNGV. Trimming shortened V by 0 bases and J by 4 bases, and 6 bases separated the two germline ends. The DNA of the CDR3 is TGTGCCAGCAGCTTAGAACAGCTCTATGGCTACACCTTC. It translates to CASSLEQLYGYTF.

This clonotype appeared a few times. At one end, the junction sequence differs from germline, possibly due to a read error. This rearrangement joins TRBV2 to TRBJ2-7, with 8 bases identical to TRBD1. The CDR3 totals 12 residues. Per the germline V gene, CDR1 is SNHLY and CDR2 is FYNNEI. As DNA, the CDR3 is TGTGCCGGCAGACAGGGGTACTACGAGCAGTACTTC. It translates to CAGRQGYYEQYF.

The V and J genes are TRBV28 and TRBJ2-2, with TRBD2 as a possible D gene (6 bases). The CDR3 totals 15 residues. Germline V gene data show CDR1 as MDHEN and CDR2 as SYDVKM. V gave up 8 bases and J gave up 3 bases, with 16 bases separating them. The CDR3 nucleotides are TGTGCCAGCCGCCGGGGCAGGGAGGACACCGGGGAGCTGTTTTTT. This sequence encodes CASRRGREDTGELFF. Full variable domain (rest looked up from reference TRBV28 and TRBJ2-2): DVKVTQSSRYLVKRTGEKVFLECVQDMDHENMFWYRQDPGLGLRLIYFSYDVKMKEKGDIPEGYSVSREKKERFSLILESASTNQTSMYLCASRRGREDTGELFFGEGSRLTVL.

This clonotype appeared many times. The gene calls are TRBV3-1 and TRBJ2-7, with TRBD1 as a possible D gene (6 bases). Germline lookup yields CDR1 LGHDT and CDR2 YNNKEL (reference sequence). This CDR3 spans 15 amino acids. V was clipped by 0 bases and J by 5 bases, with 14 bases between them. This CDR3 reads CASSQDPDSWDEQYF. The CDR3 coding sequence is TGTGCCAGCAGCCAAGACCCGGACAGTTGGGACGAGCAGTACTTC.

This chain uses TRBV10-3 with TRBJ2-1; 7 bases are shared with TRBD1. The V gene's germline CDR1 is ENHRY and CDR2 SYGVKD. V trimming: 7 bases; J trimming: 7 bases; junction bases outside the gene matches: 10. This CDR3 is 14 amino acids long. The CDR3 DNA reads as TGTGCCATCACCAAGACAGGGATGAGGAATGAGCAGTTCTTC. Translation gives CAITKTGMRNEQFF.

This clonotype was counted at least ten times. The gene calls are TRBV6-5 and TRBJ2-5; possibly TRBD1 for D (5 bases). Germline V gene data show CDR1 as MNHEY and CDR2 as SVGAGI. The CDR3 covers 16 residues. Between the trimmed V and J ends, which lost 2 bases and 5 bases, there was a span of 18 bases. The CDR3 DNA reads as TGTGCCAGCAGTTACAGCTCCACCCAGGGCGTGGAGACCCAGTACTTC. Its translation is CASSYSSTQGVETQYF.

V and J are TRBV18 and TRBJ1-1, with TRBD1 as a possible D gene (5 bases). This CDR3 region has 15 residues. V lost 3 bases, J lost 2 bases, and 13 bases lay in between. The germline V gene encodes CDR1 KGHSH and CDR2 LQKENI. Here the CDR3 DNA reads TGTGCCAGCTCACCGCTGACAGAACTCAACACTGAAGCTTTCTTT. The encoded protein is CASSPLTELNTEAFF.

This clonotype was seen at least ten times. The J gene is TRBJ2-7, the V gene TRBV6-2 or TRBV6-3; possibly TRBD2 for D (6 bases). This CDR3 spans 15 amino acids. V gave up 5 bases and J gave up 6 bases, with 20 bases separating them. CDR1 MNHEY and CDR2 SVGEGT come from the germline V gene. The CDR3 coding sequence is TGTGCCAGCAGTGATGTTGGACTAACGGTAGGCGAGCAGTACTTC. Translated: CASSDVGLTVGEQYF.

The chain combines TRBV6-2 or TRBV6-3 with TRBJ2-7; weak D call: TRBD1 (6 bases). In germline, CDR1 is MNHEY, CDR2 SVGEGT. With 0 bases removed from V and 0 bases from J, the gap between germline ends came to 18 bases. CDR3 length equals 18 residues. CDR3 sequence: CASSYSPIRTEGSYEQYF. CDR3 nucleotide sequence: TGTGCCAGCAGTTACTCTCCGATTCGGACAGAAGGCTCCTACGAGCAGTACTTC.

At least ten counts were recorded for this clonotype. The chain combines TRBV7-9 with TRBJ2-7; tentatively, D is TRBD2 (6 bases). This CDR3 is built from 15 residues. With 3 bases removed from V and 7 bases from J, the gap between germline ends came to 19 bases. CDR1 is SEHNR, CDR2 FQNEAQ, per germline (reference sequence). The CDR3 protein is CASSLFTGGAGEQYF. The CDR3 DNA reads TGTGCCAGCAGCTTGTTTACAGGAGGGGCGGGGGAGCAGTACTTC.

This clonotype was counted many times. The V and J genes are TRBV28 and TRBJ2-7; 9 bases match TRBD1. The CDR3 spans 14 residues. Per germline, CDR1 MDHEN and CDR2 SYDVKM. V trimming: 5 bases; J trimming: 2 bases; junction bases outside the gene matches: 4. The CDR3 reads CASSTGQGPYEQYF. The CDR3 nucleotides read TGTGCCAGCAGTACGGGACAGGGTCCCTACGAGCAGTACTTC.

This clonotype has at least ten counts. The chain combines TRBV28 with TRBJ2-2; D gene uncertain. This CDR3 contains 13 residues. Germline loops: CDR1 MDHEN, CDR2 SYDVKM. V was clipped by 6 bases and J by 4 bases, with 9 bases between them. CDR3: CASSPLLTGELFF. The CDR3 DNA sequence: TGTGCCAGCAGCCCTTTACTCACCGGGGAGCTGTTTTTT. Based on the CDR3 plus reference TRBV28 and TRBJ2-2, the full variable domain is DVKVTQSSRYLVKRTGEKVFLECVQDMDHENMFWYRQDPGLGLRLIYFSYDVKMKEKGDIPEGYSVSREKKERFSLILESASTNQTSMYLCASSPLLTGELFFGEGSRLTVL.

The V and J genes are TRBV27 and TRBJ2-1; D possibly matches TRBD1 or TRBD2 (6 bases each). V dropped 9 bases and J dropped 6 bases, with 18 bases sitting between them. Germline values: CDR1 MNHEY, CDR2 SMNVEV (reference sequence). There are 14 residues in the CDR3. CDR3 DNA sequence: TGTGCCAGTAGGATCGGGGGCCCCGCCAATGAGCAGTTCTTC. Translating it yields CASRIGGPANEQFF.

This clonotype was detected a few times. The CDR3 sequence: CASSPGLMNTEAFF. CDR3 sequence (DNA): TGTGCCAGCAGTCCGGGCCTCATGAACACTGAAGCTTTCTTT. The V call is TRBV28, the J call TRBJ1-1; D is uncertain. CDR1 and CDR2 from the germline V gene are MDHEN and SYDVKM. There are 14 residues in the CDR3. The V gene lost 5 bases and the J gene lost 0 bases, with 10 bases spanning the gap.

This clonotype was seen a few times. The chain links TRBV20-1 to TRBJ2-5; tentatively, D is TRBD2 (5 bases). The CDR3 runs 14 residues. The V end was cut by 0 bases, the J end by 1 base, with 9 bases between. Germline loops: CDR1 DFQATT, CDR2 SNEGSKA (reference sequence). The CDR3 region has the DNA TGCAGTGCTAGAGATATACGGGGCCAAGAGACCCAGTACTTC. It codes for CSARDIRGQETQYF.